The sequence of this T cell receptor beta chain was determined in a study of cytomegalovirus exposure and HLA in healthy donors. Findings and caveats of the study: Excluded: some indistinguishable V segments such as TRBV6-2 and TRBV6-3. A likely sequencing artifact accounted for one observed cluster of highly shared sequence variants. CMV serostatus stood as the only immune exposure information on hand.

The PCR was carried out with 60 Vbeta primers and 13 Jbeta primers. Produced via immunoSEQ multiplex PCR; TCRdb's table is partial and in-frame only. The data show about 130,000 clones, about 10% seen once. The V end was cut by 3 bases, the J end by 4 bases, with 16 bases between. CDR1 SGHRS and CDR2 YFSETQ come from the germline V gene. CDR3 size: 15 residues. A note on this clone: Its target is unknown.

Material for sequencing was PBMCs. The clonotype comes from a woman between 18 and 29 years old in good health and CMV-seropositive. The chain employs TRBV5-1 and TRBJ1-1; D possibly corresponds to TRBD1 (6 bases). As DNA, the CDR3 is TGCGCCAGCAGCTACACTGGGGGCACATTCACTGAAGCTTTCTTT. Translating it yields CASSYTGGTFTEAFF.